These T cell receptor beta chains were read from a single sample in a study of beta chain features in type 1 diabetes. Data came from immunoSEQ multiplex PCR; TCRdb stores just in-frame clones and leaves some out. The sample has around 710,000 clones, about an eighth seen once; the top ten hold more than 0.09%. The material sequenced was naive CD4+ T cells from blood. Receptor source: a man aged 30 to 45 with type 1 diabetes. Each CDR3 is given with its conserved first and last residue. D genes are given only for firm matches. A clone size is listed for some rows: how often the clone was seen (once, few, many), or a class if it is expanded.

size: .; V: TRBV9; D: .; J: TRBJ1-1; CDR3: CASSATTVGAEAFF; DNA: TGTGCCAGCAGCGCAACGACAGTCGGGGCTGAAGCTTTCTTT
size: .; V: TRBV30; D: TRBD1; J: TRBJ2-7; CDR3: CAWSQGAAYEQYF; DNA: TGTGCCTGGAGTCAGGGGGCAGCCTACGAGCAGTACTTC
size: few; V: TRBV11-1; D: .; J: TRBJ2-1; CDR3: CASSSLWGLGDEQFF; DNA: TGTGCCAGCAGCTCTCTTTGGGGCCTTGGGGATGAGCAGTTCTTC
size: few; V: TRBV6-1; D: .; J: TRBJ2-2; CDR3: CASSDQGGHTGELFF; DNA: TGTGCCAGCAGTGACCAGGGGGGTCACACCGGGGAGCTGTTTTTT
size: .; V: TRBV29-1; D: .; J: TRBJ2-5; CDR3: CSVSLNRGQETQYF; DNA: TGCAGCGTTTCCCTAAATAGGGGCCAAGAGACCCAGTACTTC
size: .; V: TRBV27; D: .; J: TRBJ2-3; CDR3: CASSFREGDTQYF; DNA: TGTGCCAGCAGTTTTAGGGAAGGAGATACGCAGTATTTT
size: few; V: TRBV2; D: .; J: TRBJ1-5; CDR3: CASTGWNQPQHF; DNA: TGTGCCAGCACCGGGTGGAATCAGCCCCAGCATTTT
size: once; V: TRBV7-9; D: TRBD1; J: TRBJ2-3; CDR3: CASSSRDRDADTQYF; DNA: TGTGCCAGCAGCTCCCGGGACAGGGATGCAGATACGCAGTATTTT
size: few; V: TRBV2; D: .; J: TRBJ2-1; CDR3: CASSEVGYNEQFF; DNA: TGTGCCAGCAGTGAAGTCGGGTACAATGAGCAGTTCTTC
size: few; V: TRBV6-6; D: .; J: TRBJ2-7; CDR3: CASTPRAGREQYF; DNA: TGTGCCAGCACCCCGCGGGCAGGCCGCGAGCAGTACTTC
size: few; V: TRBV9; D: .; J: TRBJ1-4; CDR3: CASSASWGTVNEKLFF; DNA: TGTGCCAGCAGCGCGTCGTGGGGGACGGTTAATGAAAAACTGTTTTTT
size: few; V: TRBV19; D: .; J: TRBJ1-1; CDR3: CASSIVPGTNTEAFF; DNA: TGTGCCAGTAGTATAGTTCCAGGGACGAACACTGAAGCTTTCTTT
size: .; V: TRBV10-3; D: .; J: TRBJ2-7; CDR3: CAAHEAGYEQYF; DNA: TGTGCCGCACATGAAGCCGGCTACGAGCAGTACTTC
size: .; V: TRBV4-3; D: .; J: TRBJ1-1; CDR3: CASSQDWVGEMGPEAFF; DNA: TGCGCCAGCAGCCAAGATTGGGTGGGAGAAATGGGCCCTGAAGCTTTCTTT
size: .; V: TRBV7-8; D: TRBD1; J: TRBJ1-2; CDR3: CASSNRDRGRKGYTF; DNA: TGTGCCAGCAGCAACCGGGACAGGGGGCGCAAAGGCTACACCTTC
size: .; V: TRBV5-1; D: TRBD1; J: TRBJ1-2; CDR3: CASSSLTGGNYGYTF; DNA: TGCGCCAGCAGCTCACTGACAGGGGGCAATTATGGCTACACCTTC
size: .; V: TRBV27; D: .; J: TRBJ1-4; CDR3: CASSFYRWGGTNEKLFF; DNA: TGTGCCAGCAGTTTCTACAGGTGGGGTGGAACTAATGAAAAACTGTTTTTT
size: few; V: TRBV7-7; D: .; J: TRBJ2-5; CDR3: CASSLSGRLETQYF; DNA: TGTGCTAGCAGCTTGTCTGGCCGGCTGGAGACCCAGTACTTC
size: few; V: TRBV10-3; D: TRBD2; J: TRBJ2-3; CDR3: CAISGSGTGYTDTQYF; DNA: TGTGCCATCAGTGGCAGCGGGACTGGCTACACAGATACGCAGTATTTT
size: .; V: TRBV11-2; D: .; J: TRBJ1-5; CDR3: CASSLEDYSNQPQHF; DNA: TGTGCCAGCAGCTTAGAGGACTATAGCAATCAGCCCCAGCATTTT
size: .; V: TRBV4-1; D: TRBD1; J: TRBJ2-3; CDR3: CASSQVPHRGDTDTQYF; DNA: TGCGCCAGCAGCCAAGTACCCCACAGGGGGGACACAGATACGCAGTATTTT
size: .; V: TRBV5-1; D: TRBD1; J: TRBJ2-3; CDR3: CASSWDRADTQYF; DNA: TGCGCCAGCAGCTGGGACAGGGCAGATACGCAGTATTTT
size: few; V: TRBV5-1; D: .; J: TRBJ2-2; CDR3: CASSSKGNRRTNTGELFF; DNA: TGCGCCAGCAGCTCCAAGGGGAACAGAAGAACTAACACCGGGGAGCTGTTTTTT
size: .; V: TRBV7-2; D: .; J: TRBJ2-3; CDR3: CASSLEADTQYF; DNA: TGTGCCAGCAGCTTAGAAGCAGATACGCAGTATTTT
size: .; V: TRBV5-1; D: .; J: TRBJ1-2; CDR3: CASSLSSNYGYTF; DNA: TGCGCCAGCAGCTTGAGTAGTAACTATGGCTACACCTTC
size: .; V: TRBV30; D: .; J: TRBJ2-7; CDR3: CAWSRGLFPYEQYF; DNA: TGTGCCTGGAGTCGGGGCCTCTTCCCCTACGAGCAGTACTTC
size: few; V: TRBV20-1; D: .; J: TRBJ1-1; CDR3: CSASFLEAFF; DNA: TGCAGTGCTAGCTTTCTTGAAGCTTTCTTT
size: few; V: TRBV7-9; D: .; J: TRBJ2-1; CDR3: CASSFPPSYNEQFF; DNA: TGTGCCAGCAGCTTTCCTCCCTCCTACAATGAGCAGTTCTTC
size: .; V: TRBV11-2; D: .; J: TRBJ1-4; CDR3: CASTLGLATNEKLFF; DNA: TGTGCCAGCACTTTGGGGCTTGCAACTAATGAAAAACTGTTTTTT
size: .; V: TRBV7-9; D: TRBD1; J: TRBJ2-6; CDR3: CASSQQGAGANVLTF; DNA: TGTGCCAGCAGCCAGCAGGGGGCTGGGGCCAACGTCCTGACTTTC
size: .; V: TRBV7-9; D: .; J: TRBJ2-7; CDR3: CASSVAGGNDEQYF; DNA: TGTGCCAGCAGCGTAGCTGGGGGAAACGACGAGCAGTACTTC
size: .; V: TRBV7-2; D: TRBD1; J: TRBJ1-2; CDR3: CASTLGTVSGYTF; DNA: TGTGCCAGCACCCTTGGGACAGTCAGTGGCTACACCTTC
size: .; V: TRBV7-2; D: .; J: TRBJ2-2; CDR3: CASSLGTRANTGELFF; DNA: TGTGCCAGCAGCTTAGGGACTCGCGCGAACACCGGGGAGCTGTTTTTT
size: .; V: TRBV9; D: .; J: TRBJ2-1; CDR3: CASSVGSEGLNEQFF; DNA: TGTGCCAGCAGCGTAGGCTCAGAGGGGCTCAATGAGCAGTTCTTC
size: few; V: TRBV30; D: .; J: TRBJ1-6; CDR3: CACLAGAGGSPLHF; DNA: TGTGCCTGCCTTGCGGGGGCTGGGGGCTCACCCCTCCACTTT
size: .; V: TRBV6-5; D: .; J: TRBJ2-4; CDR3: CASSYSPQGKNIQYF; DNA: TGTGCCAGCAGTTACTCTCCGCAAGGCAAAAACATTCAGTACTTC
size: .; V: TRBV6-1; D: .; J: TRBJ2-4; CDR3: CASSEASRLQDQYF; DNA: TGTGCCAGCAGTGAAGCGTCGCGATTGCAGGATCAGTACTTC
size: .; V: TRBV7-8; D: TRBD1; J: TRBJ2-2; CDR3: CASSPRDRGTLFF; DNA: TGTGCCAGCAGCCCCCGGGACAGGGGGACGCTGTTTTTT
size: .; V: TRBV19; D: .; J: TRBJ1-5; CDR3: CASSKDPFSNQPQHF; DNA: TGTGCCAGTAGTAAGGACCCCTTTAGCAATCAGCCCCAGCATTTT
size: .; V: TRBV9; D: .; J: TRBJ1-2; CDR3: CASSVGPGTSANYGYTF; DNA: TGTGCCAGCAGCGTAGGCCCAGGGACCTCAGCTAACTATGGCTACACCTTC
size: .; V: TRBV7-2; D: .; J: TRBJ2-1; CDR3: CASSWSGTYNEQFF; DNA: TGTGCCAGCAGCTGGTCCGGGACTTACAATGAGCAGTTCTTC
size: .; V: TRBV5-4; D: .; J: TRBJ1-5; CDR3: CASSLGSQPQHF; DNA: TGTGCCAGCAGCTTGGGCAGTCAGCCCCAGCATTTT
size: .; V: TRBV5-6; D: TRBD1; J: TRBJ2-3; CDR3: CASSETGGKDTQYF; DNA: TGTGCCAGCAGCGAAACAGGGGGCAAAGATACGCAGTATTTT
size: .; V: TRBV9; D: .; J: TRBJ1-1; CDR3: CASSVQAADTEAFF; DNA: TGTGCCAGCAGCGTACAGGCGGCGGACACTGAAGCTTTCTTT
size: .; V: TRBV11-2; D: TRBD2; J: TRBJ2-1; CDR3: CASSPPVVAGEPYNEQFF; DNA: TGTGCCAGCAGCCCACCGGTCGTAGCGGGGGAACCCTACAATGAGCAGTTCTTC
size: .; V: TRBV27; D: .; J: TRBJ2-1; CDR3: CASSFPRDVYNEQFF; DNA: TGTGCCAGCAGTTTCCCTAGGGACGTCTACAATGAGCAGTTCTTC
size: few; V: TRBV6-5; D: .; J: TRBJ1-4; CDR3: CASKPGPTNEKLFF; DNA: TGTGCCAGCAAGCCGGGACCTACTAATGAAAAACTGTTTTTT
size: .; V: TRBV7-8; D: TRBD2; J: TRBJ2-5; CDR3: CASSTYALTSGGSQKTQYF; DNA: TGTGCCAGCAGCACTTATGCCCTGACTAGCGGGGGCTCCCAGAAGACCCAGTACTTC
size: few; V: TRBV11-3; D: TRBD1; J: TRBJ2-3; CDR3: CASSLETGVTDTQYF; DNA: TGTGCCAGCAGCTTGGAGACAGGGGTAACAGATACGCAGTATTTT
size: few; V: TRBV6-5; D: TRBD1; J: TRBJ1-5; CDR3: CASSERTGLSQPQHF; DNA: TGTGCCAGCAGCGAGCGGACAGGGCTAAGTCAGCCCCAGCATTTT
size: .; V: TRBV2; D: .; J: TRBJ1-2; CDR3: CASRGELVYGYTF; DNA: TGTGCCAGCCGCGGGGAGCTGGTCTATGGCTACACCTTC
size: .; V: TRBV29-1; D: TRBD1; J: TRBJ1-2; CDR3: CSVPRGGQRYGYTF; DNA: TGCAGCGTCCCCAGGGGGGGACAGAGGTATGGCTACACCTTC